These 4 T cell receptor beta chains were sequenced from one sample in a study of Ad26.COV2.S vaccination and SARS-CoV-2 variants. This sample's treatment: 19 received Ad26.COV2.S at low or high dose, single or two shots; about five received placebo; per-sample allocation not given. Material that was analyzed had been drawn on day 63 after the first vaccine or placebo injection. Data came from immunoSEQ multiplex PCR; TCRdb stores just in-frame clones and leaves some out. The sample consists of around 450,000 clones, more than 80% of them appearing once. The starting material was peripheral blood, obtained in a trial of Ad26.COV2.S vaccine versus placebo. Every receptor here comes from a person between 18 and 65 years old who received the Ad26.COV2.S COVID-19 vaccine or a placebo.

CDR3 sequence: CASSLSRSTEAFF. CDR3 DNA sequence: TGTGCCAGCAGCCTGAGTAGGAGCACTGAAGCTTTCTTT. The V call is TRBV14, the J call TRBJ1-1; no reliable D call. Germline V gene lookup returns CDR1 SGHDN and CDR2 FVKESK. This CDR3 region has 13 residues. V was clipped by 4 bases and J by 4 bases, with 10 bases between them.

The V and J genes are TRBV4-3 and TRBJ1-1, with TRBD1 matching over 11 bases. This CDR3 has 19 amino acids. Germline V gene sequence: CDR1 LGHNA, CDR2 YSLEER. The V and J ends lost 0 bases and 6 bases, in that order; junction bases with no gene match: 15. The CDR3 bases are TGCGCCAGCAGCCAAGAGCCCCCGGGACAGGGGGTGTCCGGCGCTGAAGCTTTCTTT. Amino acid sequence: CASSQEPPGQGVSGAEAFF.

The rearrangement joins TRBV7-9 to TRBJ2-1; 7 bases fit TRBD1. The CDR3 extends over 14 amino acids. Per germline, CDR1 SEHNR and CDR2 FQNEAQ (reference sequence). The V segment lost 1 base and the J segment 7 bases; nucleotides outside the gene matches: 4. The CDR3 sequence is CASSLEGAWNEQFF. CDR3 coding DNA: TGTGCCAGCAGCTTAGAGGGGGCGTGGAATGAGCAGTTCTTC. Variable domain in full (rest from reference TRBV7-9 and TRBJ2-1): DTGVSQNPRHKITKRGQNVTFRCDPISEHNRLYWYRQTLGQGPEFLTYFQNEAQLEKSRLLSDRFSAERPKGSFSTLEIQRTEQGDSAMYLCASSLEGAWNEQFFGPGTRLTVL.

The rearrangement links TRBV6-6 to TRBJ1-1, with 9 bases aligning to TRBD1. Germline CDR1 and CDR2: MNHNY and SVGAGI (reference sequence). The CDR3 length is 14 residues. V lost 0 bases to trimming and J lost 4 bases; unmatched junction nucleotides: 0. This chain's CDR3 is CASSYSTGGTEAFF. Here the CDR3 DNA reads TGTGCCAGCAGTTACTCGACAGGGGGCACTGAAGCTTTCTTT.